The clone carrying this T cell receptor (beta chain) was detected ten times or more. Antigen unknown. These data come from a study of blood T cells in healthy people across ages. Study conclusions and caveats: Unsorted PBMC material precluded a definitive naive versus antigen-experienced comparison.

The CDR3 length is 15 residues. CDR1 MDHEN and CDR2 SYDVKM come from the germline V gene. J lost 2 bases, V lost 6 bases, and 9 bases had no gene match. Primed by a sample-barcoded 5' primer and a J-beta primer mix, a second PCR proceeded for about 7 to 11 cycles. In TCRdb, the 5' RACE reads were re-called with MiXCR into one record per CDR3 protein. The repertoire consists of 550,000 to 800,000 distinct CDR3 sequences, with around 20% occurring once and the leading ten covering roughly 3.4%. Peripheral blood, roughly 9.1 milliliters per donor, was collected. The rearrangement links TRBV28 to TRBJ2-7, with TRBD1 matching 8 bases. The clonotype originates from a man between 70 and 80 years old in good health. Sequenced material: blood. CDR3 residues: CASSSTGDIPYEQYF. In DNA, the CDR3 is TGTGCCAGCAGCTCGACAGGGGATATCCCCTACGAGCAGTACTTC.